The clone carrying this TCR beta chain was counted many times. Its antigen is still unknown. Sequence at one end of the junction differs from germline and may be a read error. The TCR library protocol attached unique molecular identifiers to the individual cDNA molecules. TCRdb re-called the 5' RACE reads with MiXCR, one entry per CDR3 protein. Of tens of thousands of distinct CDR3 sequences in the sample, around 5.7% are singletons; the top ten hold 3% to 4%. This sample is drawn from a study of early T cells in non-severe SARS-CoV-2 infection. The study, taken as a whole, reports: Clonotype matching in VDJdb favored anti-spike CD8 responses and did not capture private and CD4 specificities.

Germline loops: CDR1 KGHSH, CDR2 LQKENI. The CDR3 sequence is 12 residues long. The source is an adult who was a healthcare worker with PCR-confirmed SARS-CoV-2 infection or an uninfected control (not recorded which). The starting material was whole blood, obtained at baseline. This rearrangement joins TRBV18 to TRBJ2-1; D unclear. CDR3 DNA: TGTGCCAGCTCACCATCTAGAGCCTCCCCGCTCTTC. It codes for CASSPSRASPLF.